This T cell receptor (beta chain) emerged from a study of blood T cells in healthy people across ages. CDR3 length equals 13 residues. V was clipped by 6 bases and J by 7 bases; unmatched bases: 6. Alongside a J-beta primer mix, a sample-barcoded 5' primer served in a second PCR lasting about 7 to 12 cycles. TCRdb re-called the 5' RACE reads through MiXCR, storing one row per CDR3 protein. The sample holds some 860,000 distinct CDR3 sequences, more than 50% seen once. Each donor supplied around 9.6 milliliters of peripheral blood. This clonotype was observed a single time. Specimen: blood. The chain couples TRBV12-3 or TRBV12-4 to TRBJ2-1, with 7 bases that match TRBD1. The TCR comes from a man between 35 and 55 years old in good health. The CDR3 bases are TGTGCCAGCAGAGAGACAGGGCGGAATGAGCAGTTCTTC. Amino acid sequence: CASRETGRNEQFF.